The 26 T cell receptor beta chains below were found in one sample sequenced in a study of molecular identifiers for immune sequencing clone quantification (dated by TCRdb to the late 2010s). The library was generated by PCR. The instrument was an Illumina HiSeq 4000. The public reads were run again by TCRdb, first through fastp at Q25 and then through MiXCR, and only productive beta chains were kept. Rows matching on CDR3 protein sequence are summarized as one entry with the most common DNA and genes. This sample holds 300,000 to 400,000 distinct CDR3 sequences; over 20% were observed only once. In total, the top ten clones hold 0.81% of the sample. The material sequenced was naive CD8+ T cells from blood, with Jurkat cell RNA spiked in. The meaning of the sample's cell subset or site label: FACS-sorted CD8+CD4-CCR7+CD45RA+ naive T cells. These receptors were collected from a human donor in good health. Some libraries in this study had Jurkat cell RNA spiked in.

Points on this clonotype: A much larger clone sits a single nucleotide away, making a read error possible. The V gene is TRBV4-1, the J gene TRBJ2-2; 9 nucleotides agree with TRBD1. CDR3 length: 16 residues. CDR1 is MGHRA, CDR2 YSYEKL, per germline. CDR3 residues: CASSRTSGQGTGGLFF. The DNA for the CDR3 is TGCGCCAGCAGCCGCACCTCCGGACAGGGGACCGGGGGGCTGTTTTTT.

This clonotype has a count of ten or more. The chain has TRBV7-2 and TRBJ1-4, with a tentative D call TRBD1 (6 bases). The germline V and J ends were trimmed by 5 bases and 7 bases, with 14 bases remaining between them. Germline CDR1 and CDR2: SGHTA and FQGNSA. CDR3 size: 14 residues. The DNA of the CDR3 is TGTGCCAGCAGCAGAGACAGGAACTTTGAAAAACTGTTTTTT. This translates into CASSRDRNFEKLFF.

As regards this clonotype: It may be a read error: a sequence one base away is much more abundant. The J gene is TRBJ2-1, the V gene TRBV7-6; D gene uncertain. The CDR3 has 16 residues. CDR1 is SGHVS and CDR2 is FNYEAQ in the germline V gene. The V gene lost 1 base and the J gene lost 2 bases, with 12 bases spanning the gap. Here the CDR3 reads CASSLEAVKPYNEQFF. DNA for the CDR3: TGTGCCAGCAGCTTAGAGGCAGTGAAACCCTACAATGAGCAGTTCTTC.

This clonotype was seen many times. The chain recombines TRBV2 with TRBJ1-6; no clear D. Trimming removed 5 bases from V and 4 bases from J, with 12 bases in between. Germline CDR1 and CDR2: SNHLY and FYNNEI. The CDR3 is 15 residues long. The CDR3 DNA reads as TGTGCCAGCAGTCCAGGACTACTATATAATTCACCCCTCCACTTT. Translation gives CASSPGLLYNSPLHF.

This clonotype occurred a few times. This chain links TRBV7-3 with TRBJ2-5; 14 bases line up with TRBD2. The CDR3 has 18 amino acids. The junction had 12 bases not matched to a gene; V was cut back by 5 bases and J by 4 bases. The germline CDR1 and CDR2 sequences are SGHTA and FQGTGA. For the CDR3, the DNA is TGTGCCAGCAGCACTGGGACTAGCGGGAGTGGGGCGGCAGAGACCCAGTACTTC. Translation: CASSTGTSGSGAAETQYF.

Details on this clonotype: No conserved phenylalanine or tryptophan is present at the end of the CDR3, so a read error is the likely explanation. The chain combines TRBV6-5 with TRBJ2-7; the D is unclear. The germline CDR1 and CDR2 sequences are MNHEY and SVGAGI. This CDR3 is built from 13 residues. The V gene lost 3 bases and the J gene lost 0 bases, with 6 bases spanning the gap. The CDR3 nucleotides are TGTGCCAGCAGTTATTCTCGCTCCTACGAGCAGTACCTC. Residues: CASSYSRSYEQYL.

This clonotype was found many times. The chain links TRBV29-1 to TRBJ2-7; TRBD1 matches at 7 bases. This CDR3 is built from 13 residues. Germline lookup yields CDR1 SQVTM and CDR2 ANQGSEA. V trimming: 6 bases; J trimming: 0 bases; junction bases outside the gene matches: 5. The DNA of the CDR3 is TGCAGCGTAGCAAGACAGGGCTCCTACGAGCAGTACTTC. Translated, it gives CSVARQGSYEQYF.

As regards this clonotype: The junction does not match germline at one end; this may be a read error. This chain connects TRBV2 to TRBJ1-1; tentative D call: TRBD1 (6 bases). The CDR3 is made up of 14 amino acids. The germline V gene encodes CDR1 SNHLY and CDR2 FYNNEI. In DNA form, the CDR3 reads TGTGCCAGCAGTGACTCTGGACAGAACACTAAAGCTTTCTTT. Translated, it gives CASSDSGQNTKAFF.

Turning to this clonotype: The limits of the CDR3 on the DNA are not certain, so only TCRdb's listed CDR3 is given. The chain joins TRBV7-9 to TRBJ1-5. A total of 14 residues make up the CDR3, ends included. Germline CDR1 SEHNR, CDR2 FQNEAQ (reference sequence). The CDR3 spells CASSFADGNQPRHF.

V usage is TRBV18 and J usage is TRBJ2-1; D gene unclear. CDR1 and CDR2 (germline): KGHSH, LQKENI. This CDR3 is 13 amino acids long. The V and J ends lost 3 bases and 2 bases respectively, with 5 bases between them. Written as DNA, the CDR3 is TGTGCCAGCTCACCGCGGCCCTACAATGAGCAGTTCTTC. Its translation: CASSPRPYNEQFF. The complete variable domain, with remaining parts taken from reference TRBV18 and TRBJ2-1, reads NAGVMQNPRHLVRRRGQEARLRCSPMKGHSHVYWYRQLPEEGLKFMVYLQKENIIDESGMPKERFSAEFPKEGPSILRIQQVVRGDSAAYFCASSPRPYNEQFFGPGTRLTVL.

In this sample, this clonotype turned up many times. V is TRBV6-2 or TRBV6-3 and J is TRBJ2-1; D ambiguous. Per the germline V gene, CDR1 is MNHEY and CDR2 is SVGEGT. Trimming took off 6 bases at V and 0 bases at J, with 6 bases between the two ends. The CDR3 spans 13 residues. The CDR3 coding sequence is TGTGCCAGCAGGGCAGACTCCTACAATGAGCAGTTCTTC. Encoded protein: CASRADSYNEQFF.

A single count supports this clonotype. Just one base apart from a much larger clone, this may be a read error. The rearrangement uses TRBV28 and TRBJ2-7; 7 nucleotides match TRBD1. CDR3 size: 16 residues. The J segment lost 6 bases and the V segment lost 11 bases, leaving 22 bases of the junction unmatched. Per the germline V gene, CDR1 is MDHEN and CDR2 is SYDVKM. Here the CDR3 reads CAGTSQGVLLFGEQYF. Here the CDR3 DNA reads TGTGCCGGCACCTCCCAGGGGGTACTGCTTTTTGGCGAGCAGTACTTC.

This clonotype was counted at least ten times. The rearrangement uses TRBV7-6 and TRBJ2-5; 11 bases are a match to TRBD2. Trimming took 1 base from V and 1 from J; bases not matched to a gene: 8. Per the germline V gene, CDR1 is SGHVS and CDR2 is FNYEAQ. CDR3 length equals 18 residues. The CDR3 loop reads CASSLVLAGGYFQETQYF. In DNA, the CDR3 is TGTGCCAGCAGCTTAGTGCTAGCGGGGGGCTACTTCCAAGAGACCCAGTACTTC.

CDR3 residues: CASSLYTQGAGEQFF. In nucleotides, the CDR3 is TGTGCCAGCAGCCTTTACACACAGGGGGCGGGTGAGCAGTTCTTC. The chain employs TRBV7-2 and TRBJ2-1; TRBD1 matches at 9 bases. Germline-derived CDR1 and CDR2 are SGHTA and FQGNSA. The trim removed 5 bases at V and 9 bases at J, leaving 11 bases unmatched. The CDR3 runs to 15 residues.

Of note for this clonotype: A much larger clone differs by one base, so this may be a read error. The chain recombines TRBV5-1 with TRBJ1-1; 9 nucleotides line up with TRBD1. The length of the CDR3 is 12 residues. Germline V lookup: CDR1 SGHRS, CDR2 YFSETQ. The CDR3 spells CASSWTGDSALF. The CDR3 nucleotides read TGCGCCAGCAGCTGGACAGGGGATTCAGCTCTCTTT.

The V and J genes are TRBV20-1 and TRBJ2-3; 13 nucleotides agree with TRBD2. CDR3 length equals 17 residues. Germline CDR1 is DFQATT and CDR2 is SNEGSKA (reference sequence). With 6 bases clipped from V and 5 bases from J, the junction kept 14 bases outside the gene matches. CDR3 sequence reads: CSARALGLAGDEDTQYF. The CDR3 DNA reads as TGCAGTGCCCGAGCTTTAGGACTAGCGGGAGATGAAGATACGCAGTATTTT.

As regards this clonotype: A read error may be the cause here, since a much bigger clone is one base away. The rearrangement joins TRBV6-5 to TRBJ2-7, with D unresolved. CDR3 length: 13 residues. Per the germline V gene, CDR1 is MNHEY and CDR2 is SVGAGI. CDR3 nucleotide sequence: TGTGCCCGCAGCCCCGACGGAACCTACGAGCAGTACTTC. It encodes CARSPDGTYEQYF.

This clonotype has a handful of counts. V usage is TRBV4-2 and J usage is TRBJ1-1; D gene ambiguous. The V and J ends lost 0 bases and 3 bases respectively, with 14 bases between them. The CDR3 is 16 residues long. Germline-derived CDR1 and CDR2 are LGHNA and YNFKEQ. The CDR3 region has the DNA TGTGCCAGCAGCCAAGAGGCCAATCTCGGAGACACTGAAGCTTTCTTT. Protein product: CASSQEANLGDTEAFF.

Notes on this clonotype: It may be a read error: a sequence one base away is much more abundant. This chain joins TRBV28 and TRBJ2-5; D is unclear. The CDR3 is 15 residues long. Trimming removed 5 bases from V and 5 bases from J, with 18 bases in between. Per the germline V gene, CDR1 is MDHEN and CDR2 is SYDVKM. The CDR3 protein is CASSIGPARPETQYF. The CDR3 coding sequence is TGTGCCAGCAGTATCGGACCAGCTCGGCCCGAGACCCAGTACTTC.

As regards this clonotype: A read error is possible here, since a much larger clone lies one base away. This chain joins TRBV29-1 and TRBJ2-7; 9 bases align to TRBD2. Germline V gene data show CDR1 as SQVTM and CDR2 as ANQGSEA. The CDR3 covers 14 residues. CDR3 sequence: CSVEGSGSSYERYF. The CDR3 DNA is TGCAGCGTTGAAGGTAGCGGGAGCTCCTACGAGCGGTACTTC.

Notes on this clonotype: Sequence at one end of the junction differs from germline and may be a read error. This chain uses TRBV11-2 with TRBJ1-1, with 10 bases aligning to TRBD1. This CDR3 has 15 residues. Looked up from germline, CDR1 is SGHAT and CDR2 is FQNNGV. CDR3 bases: TGTGCCAGCAGCTTAGGGACAGGGGGGAACACTGATGCTTTCTTT. It codes for CASSLGTGGNTDAFF.

This clonotype has ten or more counts. The rearrangement uses TRBV5-1 and TRBJ2-3; D is unresolved. Looked up from germline, CDR1 is SGHRS and CDR2 is YFSETQ. Trimming removed 1 base at V and 2 bases at J, with 14 bases between. This CDR3 is 16 amino acids long. This CDR3 is CASSLFSTPNTDTQYF. CDR3 DNA: TGCGCCAGCAGCTTGTTTTCGACCCCTAACACAGATACGCAGTATTTT.

The genes are TRBV7-2 and TRBJ2-7, with TRBD1 identical over 7 bases. Germline V lookup: CDR1 SGHTA, CDR2 FQGNSA. Germline trimming cut 4 bases from V and 5 bases from J; bases unmatched to any gene: 2. This CDR3 region has 12 residues. The DNA of the CDR3 is TGTGCCAGCAGCTCGGGACAGCACGAGCAGTACTTC. Protein product: CASSSGQHEQYF. The whole variable domain, filled in from reference TRBV7-2 and TRBJ2-7, reads GAGVSQSPSNKVTEKGKDVELRCDPISGHTALYWYRQSLGQGLEFLIYFQGNSAPDKSGLPSDRFSAERTGGSVSTLTIQRTQQEDSAVYLCASSSGQHEQYFGPGTRLTVT.

This clonotype was counted between two and nine times. This chain uses TRBV11-2 with TRBJ2-1, with D hard to call. CDR3 length: 15 residues. The germline V and J ends were trimmed by 1 base and 4 bases, with 11 bases remaining between them. Germline V lookup: CDR1 SGHAT, CDR2 FQNNGV. The CDR3 spells CASSLGAPGYNEQFF. The CDR3 DNA sequence: TGTGCCAGCAGCTTAGGTGCCCCCGGGTACAATGAGCAGTTCTTC.

This clonotype turned up a few times. CDR3 loop: CSARDVWDHGYTF. CDR3 nucleotides: TGCAGTGCTAGAGATGTATGGGACCATGGCTACACCTTC. The chain couples TRBV20-1 to TRBJ1-2; a possible D gene is TRBD1 (5 bases). Germline values: CDR1 DFQATT, CDR2 SNEGSKA (reference sequence). The germline V and J ends were trimmed by 0 bases and 6 bases, with 11 bases remaining between them. The CDR3 length is 13 residues.

The chain is built from TRBV19 and TRBJ1-1; 8 bases are a match to TRBD1. V shed 5 bases and J 5 bases; nucleotides not matched to a gene: 13. From germline, CDR1 is LNHDA and CDR2 SQIVND (reference sequence). This CDR3 spans 16 amino acids. The chain's CDR3 is CASSSRETGELTEAFF. The CDR3 nucleotides are TGTGCCAGTAGTTCGAGAGAGACAGGGGAGTTGACTGAAGCTTTCTTT.